What follows describes a single T cell receptor beta chain. These data are taken from a study of OX40 agonist ivuxolimab in advanced cancers. Only in-frame clones appear in the TCRdb table, and some are missing; sequencing was by immunoSEQ multiplex PCR. This sample yields about 59,000 clones, of which 84% are seen a single time; over 2% belongs to the top ten. V trimming: 4 bases; J trimming: 1 base; junction bases outside the gene matches: 10. The CDR3 loop spans 17 amino acids. The chain joins TRBV5-3 to TRBJ2-2; 7 positions agree with TRBD1. TRBV5-3 belongs to the ORF category, with a function that is uncertain. The sequence came from an adult with an advanced solid tumor such as melanoma, head and neck, liver or kidney cancer. The sequences come from CD4+ or CD8+ T cells sorted from blood, collected in a trial of the OX40 agonist ivuxolimab. Here the CDR3 reads CARSAQGRQGNTGELFF. Here the CDR3 DNA reads TGTGCCAGAAGCGCTCAAGGGCGACAGGGGAACACCGGGGAGCTGTTTTTT.